This T cell receptor (beta chain) was retrieved from a study of T cell repertoires in ileal Crohn's disease. General study points: Mucosal expansions were suggested to be mainly CD8 T cells. Endoscopic recurrence occurred in every patient whose clonality exceeded 26.8%.

CDR1 and CDR2 from the germline V gene are MNHEY and SVGAGI. The CDR3 extends over 14 amino acids. Trimming removed 2 bases at V and 5 bases at J, with 9 bases between. Each sample's TCRB immunosequencing used roughly 500 nanograms of biopsy DNA. Clones were sequenced by immunoSEQ multiplex PCR, and TCRdb holds only the in-frame ones, with some missing. The sample includes roughly 7,000 clones, about 92% of them seen just once. Notes on this clone: Its antigen is not known.

The rearrangement joins TRBV6-5 to TRBJ1-4; D remains ambiguous. Sequencing was done on a sample of ileal tissue. The sequence came from an adult with Crohn's disease. CDR3 DNA sequence: TGTGCCAGCAGTTACGGGAGGGTGAATGAAAAACTGTTTTTT. It translates to CASSYGRVNEKLFF.